The clone carrying this TCR beta chain was seen at least ten times. Antigen: not known. CDR1 PRHDT and CDR2 FYEKMQ come from the germline V gene (reference sequence). This CDR3 is 15 amino acids long. The V end lost 7 bases, the J end lost 2 bases, and 14 bases lay between the germline ends. The lymph nodes were axillary draining lymph nodes from breast cancer patients. This entry is derived from a study of breast tumors, draining lymph nodes, adjacent tissues. Notes on the study in general: Tumor T cell lymph node origin was a supported hypothesis, not proven. Tumor TCR diversity was below lymph nodes but above nontumor tissue. Findings are consistent with lymph node origin and intratumoral expansion of most tumor T cells. Luminal-like breast cancer showed significantly higher tumor–nontumor repertoire similarity than basal-like.

TCRdb re-analysed the multiplex PCR reads in MiXCR, keeping a single row per CDR3 protein. Among some 120,000 distinct CDR3 sequences listed, 15% to 20% were seen once. This receptor was taken from a female donor with breast cancer. Some clones in this sample may be carry-over from other donors' samples. The chain couples TRBV13 to TRBJ2-2; a possible D gene is TRBD2 (5 bases). Sequences were obtained from axillary lymph node tissue. CDR3 sequence (DNA): TGTGCCAGCAAGACGGCGGGCAGAAACACCGGGGAGCTGTTTTTT. This codes for CASKTAGRNTGELFF.